The sequence of this T cell receptor (beta chain) was determined in a study of T cells in Graves' hyperthyroidism and ophthalmopathy. Researchers took RNA transcripts and amplified the TCR beta CDR3 regions from them. The TCR CDR3 was amplified in a first-round RT-PCR using the HTBI primer set. TCRdb re-analysed the multiplex PCR reads in MiXCR, keeping a single row per CDR3 protein. This table holds 660,000 or so distinct CDR3 sequences, just under 45% found once. Study outcomes and limitations: Ophthalmopathy was told apart from stable hyperthyroidism by a 13 V-J model.

In the case of this clonotype: Its antigen is undetermined.

The CDR3 spans 15 residues. Germline CDR1 and CDR2: LNHNV and YYDKDF (reference sequence). V dropped 2 bases and J dropped 5 bases, with 12 bases sitting between them. The sequenced sample was peripheral blood or thyroid tissue (not recorded which). The V and J genes are TRBV15 and TRBJ1-4; possibly TRBD1 for D (6 bases). The TCR comes from an adult man with Graves' disease, either hyperthyroidism or ophthalmopathy (not recorded which). CDR3 sequence reads: CATSRSGVANEKLFF. The CDR3 DNA follows: TGTGCCACCAGCAGATCAGGGGTGGCGAATGAAAAACTGTTTTTT.